The sequence of this TCR beta chain was determined in a study of T cell clusters in autoimmune cytopenias. CDR3 length: 15 residues. The germline CDR1 and CDR2 sequences are GTSNPN and SVGIG (reference sequence). This clonotype is identified as medium-sized from frequency. Some 40,000 genome equivalents of blood DNA were amplified for TRB. TRB rearrangements were amplified by touch-down multiplex PCR with mixed TRB-A/B primers. With the multiplex PCR reads reprocessed, TCRdb shows one record per CDR3 protein and no DNA. In total, the table holds approximately 7,400 distinct CDR3 sequences. These records were also assigned to another study, of T cell repertoires in aging, cancer and after chemotherapy.

This chain uses TRBV30 with TRBJ2-2. The receptor was derived from a human donor in good health. Sequencing used peripheral blood. The CDR3 sequence is CAWSVRVGNTGELFF.